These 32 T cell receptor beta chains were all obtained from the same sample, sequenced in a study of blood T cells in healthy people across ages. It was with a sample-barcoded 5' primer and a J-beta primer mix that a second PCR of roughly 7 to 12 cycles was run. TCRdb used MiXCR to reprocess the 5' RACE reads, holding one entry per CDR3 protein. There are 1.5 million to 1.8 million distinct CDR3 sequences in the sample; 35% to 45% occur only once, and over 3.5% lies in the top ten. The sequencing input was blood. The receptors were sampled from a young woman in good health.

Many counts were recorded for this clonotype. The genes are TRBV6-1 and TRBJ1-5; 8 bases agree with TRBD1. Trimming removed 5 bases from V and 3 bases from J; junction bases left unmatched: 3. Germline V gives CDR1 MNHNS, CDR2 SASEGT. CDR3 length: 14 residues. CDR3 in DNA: TGTGCCAGCAGTAAGGGACAGGTCAATCAGCCCCAGCATTTT. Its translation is CASSKGQVNQPQHF.

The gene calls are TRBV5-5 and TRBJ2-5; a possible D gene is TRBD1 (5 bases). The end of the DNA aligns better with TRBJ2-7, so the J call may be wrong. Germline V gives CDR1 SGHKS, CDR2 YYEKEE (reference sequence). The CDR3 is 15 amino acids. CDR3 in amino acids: CASSLIAGRAYEQYF. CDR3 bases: TGTGCCAGCAGCTTAATAGCAGGCAGGGCCTACGAGCAGTACTTC.

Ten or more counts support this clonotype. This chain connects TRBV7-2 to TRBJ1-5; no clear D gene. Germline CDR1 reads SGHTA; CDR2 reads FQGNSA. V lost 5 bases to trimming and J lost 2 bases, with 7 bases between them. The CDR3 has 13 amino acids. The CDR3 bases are TGTGCCAGCAGCCCGTCGGGCAATCAGCCCCAGCATTTT. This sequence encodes CASSPSGNQPQHF.

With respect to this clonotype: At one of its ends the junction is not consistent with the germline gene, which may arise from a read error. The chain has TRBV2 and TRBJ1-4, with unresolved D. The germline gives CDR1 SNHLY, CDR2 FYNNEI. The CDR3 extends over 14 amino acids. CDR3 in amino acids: CASSGDGGNEKLFF. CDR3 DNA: TGCGCCAGCAGTGGAGATGGAGGTAATGAAAAACTGTTTTTT.

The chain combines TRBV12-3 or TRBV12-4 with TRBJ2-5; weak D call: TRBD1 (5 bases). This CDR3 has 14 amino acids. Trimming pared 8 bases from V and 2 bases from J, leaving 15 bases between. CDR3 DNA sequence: TGTGCCAGCGGAATGACAGAGGTTCAAGAGACCCAGTACTTC. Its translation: CASGMTEVQETQYF.

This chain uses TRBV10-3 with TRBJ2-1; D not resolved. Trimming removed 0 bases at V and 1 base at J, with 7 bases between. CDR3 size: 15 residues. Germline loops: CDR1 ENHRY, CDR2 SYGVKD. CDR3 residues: CAISESWNSYNEQFF. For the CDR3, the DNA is TGTGCCATCAGTGAGTCGTGGAATTCCTACAATGAGCAGTTCTTC.

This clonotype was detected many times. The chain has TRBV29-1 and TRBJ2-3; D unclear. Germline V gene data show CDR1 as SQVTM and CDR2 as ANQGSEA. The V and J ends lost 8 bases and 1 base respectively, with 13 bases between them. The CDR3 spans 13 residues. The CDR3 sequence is CSSERARTDTQYF. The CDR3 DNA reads TGCAGCTCCGAAAGGGCCCGCACAGATACGCAGTATTTT.

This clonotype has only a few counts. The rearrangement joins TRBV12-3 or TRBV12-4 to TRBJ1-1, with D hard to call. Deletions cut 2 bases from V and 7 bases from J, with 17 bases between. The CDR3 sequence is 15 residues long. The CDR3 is CASSLYSPESGEAFF. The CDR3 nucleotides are TGTGCCAGCAGTTTATATAGTCCGGAGTCGGGTGAAGCTTTCTTT.

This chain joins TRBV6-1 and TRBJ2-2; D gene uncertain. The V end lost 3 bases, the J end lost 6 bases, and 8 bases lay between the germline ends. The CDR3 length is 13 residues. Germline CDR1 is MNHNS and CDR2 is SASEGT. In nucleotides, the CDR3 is TGTGCCAGCAGTGATTCCTTTTCCGGGGAGCTGTTTTTT. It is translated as CASSDSFSGELFF.

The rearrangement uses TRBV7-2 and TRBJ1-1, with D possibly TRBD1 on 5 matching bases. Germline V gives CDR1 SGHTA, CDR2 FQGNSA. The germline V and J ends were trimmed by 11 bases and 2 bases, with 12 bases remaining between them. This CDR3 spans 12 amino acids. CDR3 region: CAGGGYNTEAFF. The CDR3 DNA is TGTGCCGGGGGGGGTTACAACACTGAAGCTTTCTTT.

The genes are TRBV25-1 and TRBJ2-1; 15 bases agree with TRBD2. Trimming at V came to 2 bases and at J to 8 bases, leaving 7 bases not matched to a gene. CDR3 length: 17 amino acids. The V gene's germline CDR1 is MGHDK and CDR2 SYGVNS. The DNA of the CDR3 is TGTGCCAGCAGTGAACCCTCCGGGACTAGCGGGAGGTATGAGCAGTTCTTC. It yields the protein CASSEPSGTSGRYEQFF.

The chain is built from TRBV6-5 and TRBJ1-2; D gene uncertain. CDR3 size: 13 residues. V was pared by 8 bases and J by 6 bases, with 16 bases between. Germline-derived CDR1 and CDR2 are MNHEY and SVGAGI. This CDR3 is CASRKAASHGYTF. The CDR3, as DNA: TGTGCCAGCCGTAAGGCAGCTAGCCATGGCTACACCTTC.

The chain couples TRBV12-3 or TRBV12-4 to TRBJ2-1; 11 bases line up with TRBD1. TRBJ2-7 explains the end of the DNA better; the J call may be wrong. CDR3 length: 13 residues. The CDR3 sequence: CASSVDRGHEQYF. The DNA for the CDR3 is TGTGCCAGCAGTGTGGACAGGGGGCACGAGCAGTACTTC.

CDR3: CASSLDHRLAGVLFF. In nucleotides, the CDR3 is TGTGCCAGCAGCTTAGATCACAGACTAGCGGGAGTACTGTTCTTC. This chain joins TRBV11-2 and TRBJ2-1, with 12 bases matching TRBD2. V lost 0 bases and J lost 15; bases outside the gene matches: 9. The germline CDR1 and CDR2 sequences are SGHAT and FQNNGV. The length of the CDR3 is 15 residues.

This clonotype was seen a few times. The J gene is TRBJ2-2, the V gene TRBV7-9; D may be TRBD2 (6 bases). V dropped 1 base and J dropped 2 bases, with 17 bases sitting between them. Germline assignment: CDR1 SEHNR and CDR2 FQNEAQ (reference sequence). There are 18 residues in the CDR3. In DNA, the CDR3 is TGTGCCAGCAGCTTAGGACGCTCTAGCGAGTTAAACACCGGGGAGCTGTTTTTT. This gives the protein CASSLGRSSELNTGELFF.

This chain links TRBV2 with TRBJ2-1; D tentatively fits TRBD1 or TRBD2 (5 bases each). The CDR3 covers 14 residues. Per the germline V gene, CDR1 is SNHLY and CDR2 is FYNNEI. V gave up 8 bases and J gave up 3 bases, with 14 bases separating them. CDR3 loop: CASLGTQVYNEQFF. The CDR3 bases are TGTGCCAGCCTCGGGACCCAAGTCTACAATGAGCAGTTCTTC.

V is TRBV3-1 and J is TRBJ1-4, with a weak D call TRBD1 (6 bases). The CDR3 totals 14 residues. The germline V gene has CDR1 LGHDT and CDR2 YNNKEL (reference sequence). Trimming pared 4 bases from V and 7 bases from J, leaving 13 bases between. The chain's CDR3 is CASSLQGGIEKLFF. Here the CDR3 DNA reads TGTGCCAGCAGCCTACAGGGAGGTATTGAAAAACTGTTTTTT.

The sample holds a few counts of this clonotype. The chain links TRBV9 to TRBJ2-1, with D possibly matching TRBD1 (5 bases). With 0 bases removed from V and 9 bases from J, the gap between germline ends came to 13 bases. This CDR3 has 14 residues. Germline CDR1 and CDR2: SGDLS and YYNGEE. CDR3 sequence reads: CASSVVPGIAEQFF. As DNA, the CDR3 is TGTGCCAGCAGCGTAGTGCCAGGGATCGCTGAGCAGTTCTTC.

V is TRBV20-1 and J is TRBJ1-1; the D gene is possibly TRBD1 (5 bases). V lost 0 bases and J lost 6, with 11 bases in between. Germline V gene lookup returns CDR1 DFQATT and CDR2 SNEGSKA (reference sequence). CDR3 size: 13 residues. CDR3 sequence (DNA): TGCAGTGCTAGAGACCGGGGGGATCCTGAAGCTTTCTTT. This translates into CSARDRGDPEAFF.

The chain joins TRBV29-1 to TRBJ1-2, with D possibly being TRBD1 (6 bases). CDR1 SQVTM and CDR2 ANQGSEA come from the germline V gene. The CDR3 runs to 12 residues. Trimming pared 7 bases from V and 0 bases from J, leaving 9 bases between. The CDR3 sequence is CSGDTTNYGYTF. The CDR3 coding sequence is TGCAGCGGGGACACTACTAACTATGGCTACACCTTC.

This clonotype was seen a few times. The CDR3 DNA sequence: TGCAGTGCTAGACCACAGGGAACGGGCAATCAGCCCCAGCATTTT. It specifies CSARPQGTGNQPQHF. V gene TRBV20-1 combines with J gene TRBJ1-5, with D possibly TRBD1 on 6 matching bases. Germline loops: CDR1 DFQATT, CDR2 SNEGSKA (reference sequence). Trimming shortened V by 2 bases and J by 2 bases, and 13 bases separated the two germline ends. The CDR3 totals 15 residues.

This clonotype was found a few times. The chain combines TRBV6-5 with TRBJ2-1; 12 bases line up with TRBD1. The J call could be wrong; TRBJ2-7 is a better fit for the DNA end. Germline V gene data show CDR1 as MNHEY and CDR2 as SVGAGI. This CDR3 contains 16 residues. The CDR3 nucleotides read TGTGCCAGCAGTCGGGACAGGGGGCTGGTCTACAATGAGCAGTACTTC. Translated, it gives CASSRDRGLVYNEQYF.

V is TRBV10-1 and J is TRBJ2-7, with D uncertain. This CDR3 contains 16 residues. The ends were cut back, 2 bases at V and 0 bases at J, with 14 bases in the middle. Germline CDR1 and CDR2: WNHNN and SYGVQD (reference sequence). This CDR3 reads CASSEDWGLSSYEQYF. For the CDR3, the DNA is TGCGCCAGCAGTGAGGATTGGGGTCTTAGCTCCTACGAGCAGTACTTC.

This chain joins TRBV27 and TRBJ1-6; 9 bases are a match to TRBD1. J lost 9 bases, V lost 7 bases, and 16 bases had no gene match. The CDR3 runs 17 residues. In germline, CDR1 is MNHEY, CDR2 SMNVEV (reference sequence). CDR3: CASNPLFQTGGGSPLHF. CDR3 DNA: TGTGCCAGCAATCCCCTCTTTCAGACAGGGGGTGGTTCACCCCTCCACTTT.

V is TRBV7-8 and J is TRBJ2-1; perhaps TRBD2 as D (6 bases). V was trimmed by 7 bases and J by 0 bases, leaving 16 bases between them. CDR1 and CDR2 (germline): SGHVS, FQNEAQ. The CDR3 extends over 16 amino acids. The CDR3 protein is CASNIRDSSSYNEQFF. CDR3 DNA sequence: TGTGCCAGCAATATCCGGGACTCGAGCTCCTACAATGAGCAGTTCTTC.

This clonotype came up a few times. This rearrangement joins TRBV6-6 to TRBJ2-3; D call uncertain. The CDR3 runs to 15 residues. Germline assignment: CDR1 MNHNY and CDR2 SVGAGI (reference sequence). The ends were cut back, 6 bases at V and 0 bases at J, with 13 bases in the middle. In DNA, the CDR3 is TGTGCCAGCAGCGGACCTTATCCCAGCACAGATACGCAGTATTTT. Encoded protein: CASSGPYPSTDTQYF.

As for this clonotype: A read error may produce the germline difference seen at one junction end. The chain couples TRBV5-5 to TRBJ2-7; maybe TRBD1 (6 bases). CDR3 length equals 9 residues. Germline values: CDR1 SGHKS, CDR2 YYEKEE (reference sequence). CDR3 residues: CSLTGTKYF. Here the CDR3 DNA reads TGCTCCCTTACGGGGACAAAGTACTTC.

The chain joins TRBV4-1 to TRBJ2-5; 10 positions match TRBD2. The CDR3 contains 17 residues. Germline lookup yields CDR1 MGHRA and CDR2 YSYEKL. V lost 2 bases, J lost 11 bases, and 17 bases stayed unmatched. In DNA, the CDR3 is TGCGCCAGCAGCCAAACCATCTCCACTAGCGGGGTTAATGAGCAGTACTTC. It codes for CASSQTISTSGVNEQYF.

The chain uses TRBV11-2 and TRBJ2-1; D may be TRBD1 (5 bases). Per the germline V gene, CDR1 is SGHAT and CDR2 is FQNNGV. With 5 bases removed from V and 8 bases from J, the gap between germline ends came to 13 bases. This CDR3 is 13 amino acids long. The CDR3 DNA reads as TGTGCCAGCAGCGTAAGGCAGGGATATGAGCAGTTCTTC. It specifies CASSVRQGYEQFF.

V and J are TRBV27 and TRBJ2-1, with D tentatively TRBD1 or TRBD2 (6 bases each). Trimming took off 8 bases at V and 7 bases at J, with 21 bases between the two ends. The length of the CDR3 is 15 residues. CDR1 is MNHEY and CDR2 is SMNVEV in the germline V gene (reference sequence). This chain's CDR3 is CASYPLEGGRNEQFF. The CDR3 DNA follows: TGTGCCAGCTATCCGTTAGAAGGGGGGAGGAATGAGCAGTTCTTC.

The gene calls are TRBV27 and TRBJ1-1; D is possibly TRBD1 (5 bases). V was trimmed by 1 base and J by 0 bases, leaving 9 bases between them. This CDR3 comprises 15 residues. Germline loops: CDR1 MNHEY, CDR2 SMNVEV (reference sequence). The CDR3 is CASSLFAGLNTEAFF. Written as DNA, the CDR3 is TGTGCCAGCAGTTTATTTGCAGGGTTGAACACTGAAGCTTTCTTT.

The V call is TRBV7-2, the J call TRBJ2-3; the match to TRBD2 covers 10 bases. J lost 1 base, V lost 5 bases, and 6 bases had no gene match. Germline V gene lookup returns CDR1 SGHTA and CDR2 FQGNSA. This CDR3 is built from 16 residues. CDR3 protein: CASSPRGTSGTDTQYF. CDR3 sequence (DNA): TGTGCCAGCAGCCCCAGAGGGACTAGCGGCACAGATACGCAGTATTTT. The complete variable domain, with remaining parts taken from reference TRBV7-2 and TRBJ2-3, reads GAGVSQSPSNKVTEKGKDVELRCDPISGHTALYWYRQSLGQGLEFLIYFQGNSAPDKSGLPSDRFSAERTGGSVSTLTIQRTQQEDSAVYLCASSPRGTSGTDTQYFGPGTRLTVL.